This entry lists 6 T cell receptor beta chains sequenced from one sample in a study of identical twins. TCRdb reprocessed the 5' RACE reads via MiXCR and lists one record per CDR3 protein. The data contain 1.5 million to 2 million distinct CDR3 sequences, more than 30% of them singletons. Sequencing was carried out using cord blood. These receptors were taken from a newborn girl in good health.

The DNA of the CDR3 is TGTGCCAGCAGCCCCCTCCCCCACGAGCAGTACTTC. Translation gives CASSPLPHEQYF. V gene TRBV3-1 combines with J gene TRBJ2-7, with D unresolved. Trimming cost V 4 bases and J 5 bases, with 9 bases left between them. The CDR3 runs 12 residues. CDR1 is LGHDT, CDR2 YNNKEL, per germline (reference sequence).

This clonotype showed up just a few times. The V call is TRBV12-3 or TRBV12-4, the J call TRBJ1-1, with D possibly matching TRBD1 (6 bases). V lost 6 bases, J lost 10 bases, and 15 bases lay in between. The CDR3 is 12 residues long. This chain's CDR3 is CASRSRGPGAFF. CDR3 sequence (DNA): TGTGCCAGCAGGAGCAGGGGACCGGGAGCTTTCTTT.

The chain recombines TRBV20-1 with TRBJ2-3; 7 bases align to TRBD2. CDR1 is DFQATT and CDR2 is SNEGSKA in the germline V gene (reference sequence). V shed 7 bases and J 0 bases; nucleotides not matched to a gene: 13. The CDR3 length is 16 residues. The CDR3 DNA is TGCAGTGGAACCGGACCGCTAGCGGCTAGCACAGATACGCAGTATTTT. Amino acid sequence: CSGTGPLAASTDTQYF.

The chain links TRBV7-8 to TRBJ2-1; D assignment may be TRBD1 or TRBD2 (7 bases each). The V gene's germline CDR1 is SGHVS and CDR2 FQNEAQ. V was clipped by 2 bases and J by 8 bases, with 19 bases between them. CDR3 length: 16 amino acids. DNA of the CDR3: TGTGCCAGCAGCTTACTTAGCCAGGGGGGGAGTGATGAGCAGTTCTTC. This gives the protein CASSLLSQGGSDEQFF.

The gene calls are TRBV7-2 and TRBJ2-3; 8 bases map to TRBD1. Germline-derived CDR1 and CDR2 are SGHTA and FQGNSA. The CDR3 contains 16 residues. V trimming: 4 bases; J trimming: 1 base; junction bases outside the gene matches: 7. CDR3 sequence reads: CASSYKQGVGTDTQYF. The CDR3 nucleotides are TGTGCCAGCAGCTATAAACAGGGGGTAGGCACAGATACGCAGTATTTT.

As for this clonotype: With a much larger clone just one base away, this may be a read error. V and J are TRBV29-1 and TRBJ2-1; D is possibly TRBD1 (5 bases). The germline V gene encodes CDR1 SQVTM and CDR2 ANQGSEA. CDR3 length: 14 residues. The CDR3 nucleotides read TGCAGCGCCCAAACAGGTAGCTCCTACAATGAGCGGTTCTTC. Residues: CSAQTGSSYNERFF.